This T cell receptor (beta chain) was captured by sequencing in a study of cytomegalovirus exposure and HLA in healthy donors. The PCR used 60 Vbeta and 13 Jbeta primers. The protocol was immunoSEQ multiplex PCR, while the TCRdb copy is restricted to in-frame clones and leaves out a portion. The sample yields about 150,000 clones, roughly 80% seen once. V dropped 8 bases and J dropped 4 bases, with 14 bases sitting between them. Germline V lookup: CDR1 MNHNY, CDR2 SVGAGI (reference sequence). The CDR3 extends over 14 amino acids. Study-level points and caveats: V segments that were indistinguishable, TRBV6-2 and TRBV6-3 among them, were omitted from analysis. A later analysis linked a missense DCLRE1C variant to TCR beta V- and J-gene trimming. CMV serostatus was the sole immune exposure data available. Earlier analysis looked at TCR beta V segments, and most were productive about 87% or about 30% of the time.

Comments on this clone: Its target is unknown.

The chain carries TRBV6-6 and TRBJ2-2, with D possibly TRBD1 on 5 matching bases. The sequenced sample was PBMCs. The TCR sequence derives from a man aged 18 to 29 in good health and CMV-seropositive. CDR3 residues: CASWAGWATGELFF. CDR3 in DNA: TGTGCCAGCTGGGCAGGGTGGGCCACCGGGGAGCTGTTTTTT.